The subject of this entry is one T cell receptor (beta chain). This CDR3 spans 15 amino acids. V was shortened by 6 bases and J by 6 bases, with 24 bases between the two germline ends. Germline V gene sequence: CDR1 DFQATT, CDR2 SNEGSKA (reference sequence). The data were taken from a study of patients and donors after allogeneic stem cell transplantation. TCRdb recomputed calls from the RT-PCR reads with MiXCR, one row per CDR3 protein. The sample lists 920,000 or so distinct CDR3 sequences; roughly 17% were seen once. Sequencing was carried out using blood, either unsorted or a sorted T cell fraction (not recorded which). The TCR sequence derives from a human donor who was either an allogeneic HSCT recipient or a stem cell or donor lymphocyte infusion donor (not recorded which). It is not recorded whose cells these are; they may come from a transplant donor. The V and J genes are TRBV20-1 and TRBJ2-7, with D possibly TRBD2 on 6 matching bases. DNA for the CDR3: TGCAGTGCCGATACCCCGGGCCAGGGACTCTCCGAGCAGTACTTC. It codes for CSADTPGQGLSEQYF.